These T cell receptor beta chains were read from a single sample in a study of low-dose radiotherapy and immunotherapy resistance in tumors. Each CDR3 protein gets one entry after TCRdb re-called the reads with MiXCR. The data show around 36,000 distinct CDR3 sequences, 30% to 35% seen once. The sample here was PBMCs, taken before treatment. The receptors come from a male donor with gallbladder cancer. Each CDR3 is given with its conserved first and last residue. The D gene is left open where the match is weak. Expanded clones get a size class; other rows say once, few or many, or leave the size out.

clone_size j_call d_call v_call cdr3_aa cdr3_nt
once TRBJ2-7 TRBD2 TRBV2 CASNYGLAGVYEQYF TGTGCCAGCAACTATGGACTAGCGGGAGTTTACGAGCAGTACTTC
many TRBJ2-1 TRBD1 TRBV19 CASSGGTGVYNEQFF TGTGCCAGTAGTGGCGGGACAGGGGTCTACAATGAGCAGTTCTTC
. TRBJ1-1 TRBD1 TRBV13 CASSFPGTGATEAFF TGTGCCAGCAGCTTCCCTGGGACAGGGGCCACTGAAGCTTTCTTT
many TRBJ2-3 . TRBV2 CASSAARSTDTQYF TGTGCCAGCAGTGCGGCCCGGAGCACAGATACGCAGTATTTT
few TRBJ1-2 . TRBV2 CASSGDQGRPSF TGTGCCAGCAGTGGGGACCAGGGTCGGCCGTCCTTC
many TRBJ2-1 . TRBV12-3/TRBV12-4 CASSSPGPHNEQFF TGTGCCAGCAGTTCCCCTGGACCCCACAATGAGCAGTTCTTC
few TRBJ1-3 . TRBV19 CASTGGHLGNTIYF TGTGCCAGTACCGGGGGACACCTTGGAAACACCATATATTTT
many TRBJ2-7 TRBD1 TRBV7-9 CASSRLRQGQGEQYF TGTGCCAGCAGCCGATTAAGACAGGGGCAGGGCGAGCAGTACTTC
many TRBJ2-7 . TRBV27 CAREGVPRSRANYEQYF TGTGCCCGCGAGGGCGTTCCCAGGAGTAGAGCCAACTACGAGCAGTACTTC
few TRBJ2-1 TRBD2 TRBV19 CASSISAGGPIEQFF TGTGCCAGTAGTATCTCAGCGGGAGGGCCCATTGAGCAGTTCTTC
many TRBJ1-5 . TRBV3-1 CASSSGKSNQPQHF TGTGCCAGCTCGAGCGGGAAGAGCAATCAGCCCCAGCATTTT
many TRBJ1-1 . TRBV10-3 CAISEGTQNSGNTEAFF TGTGCCATCAGTGAGGGGACACAGAACTCGGGGAACACTGAAGCTTTCTTT
many TRBJ2-2 . TRBV7-6 CAILRFSGELFF TGTGCCATATTAAGGTTTTCCGGGGAGCTGTTTTTT
once TRBJ2-1 TRBD1 TRBV5-6 CASSRDRGYSNEQFF TGTGCCAGCAGCCGGGACAGGGGGTATAGCAATGAGCAGTTCTTC
many TRBJ2-5 TRBD1 TRBV6-5 CASSAGQGAVVETQYF TGTGCCAGCAGTGCCGGACAGGGGGCTGTCGTGGAGACCCAGTACTTC
once TRBJ1-2 . TRBV27 CASSLSGQIGYTF TGTGCCAGCAGTTTATCGGGACAAATTGGCTACACCTTC
many TRBJ1-5 TRBD1 TRBV20-1 CSARDVGTETIEGNQPQHF TGCAGTGCTAGAGATGTAGGGACAGAGACTATAGAGGGCAATCAGCCCCAGCATTTT
many TRBJ2-3 TRBD2 TRBV20-1 CSASNGLAVGATDTQYF TGCAGTGCTAGTAATGGACTAGCGGTGGGGGCGACAGATACGCAGTATTTT
many TRBJ2-7 . TRBV9 CASSVGEGASEEQYF TGTGCCAGCAGCGTAGGGGAGGGGGCGAGTGAAGAGCAGTACTTC
many TRBJ2-5 TRBD1 TRBV4-2 CASSRGQGFETQYF TGTGCCAGCAGCCGAGGACAGGGGTTTGAGACCCAGTACTTC
many TRBJ2-3 . TRBV27 CAARTLGGTDTQYF TGTGCCGCCCGTACCTTGGGGGGCACAGATACGCAGTATTTT
medium-sized TRBJ2-5 . TRBV2 CASSESRGKTQYF TGTGCCAGCAGTGAGAGCAGGGGAAAGACCCAGTACTTC
. TRBJ2-1 TRBD2 TRBV7-2 CASSLGTSEQFF TGTGCCAGCAGCTTAGGGACTAGCGAGCAGTTCTTC
. TRBJ2-7 TRBD2 TRBV3-1 CASSLDSGTSGRRSFEQYF TGTGCCAGCAGCCTCGACTCCGGGACTAGCGGGAGACGATCTTTCGAGCAGTACTTC
many TRBJ2-1 . TRBV19 CASSIEGLAYNEQFF TGTGCCAGTAGTATCGAGGGGTTAGCCTACAATGAGCAGTTCTTC
medium-sized TRBJ2-1 TRBD2 TRBV28 CASRAGTSGSYNEQFF TGTGCCAGCAGGGCCGGGACTAGCGGGAGCTACAATGAGCAGTTCTTC
. TRBJ1-4 . TRBV12-3/TRBV12-4 CASSEGFNEKLFF TGTGCCAGCTCGGAGGGCTTTAATGAAAAACTGTTTTTT
few TRBJ2-2 TRBD1 TRBV24-1 CAAGVGQGVTGELFF TGTGCCGCAGGTGTGGGACAGGGGGTTACCGGGGAGCTGTTTTTT
few TRBJ2-2 . TRBV5-1 CASKGHANTGELFF TGCGCCAGCAAAGGGCACGCGAACACCGGGGAGCTGTTTTTT
. TRBJ1-5 . TRBV2 CASSYAHANQPQHF TGTGCCAGCAGCTACGCACACGCCAATCAGCCCCAGCATTTT
few TRBJ2-7 . TRBV10-3 CAISEGVAASYEQYF TGTGCCATCAGTGAAGGAGTAGCGGCCTCCTACGAGCAGTACTTC
few TRBJ1-2 . TRBV9 CASSVAGGTNYGYTF TGTGCCAGCAGCGTAGCTGGGGGGACCAACTATGGCTACACCTTC
many TRBJ1-1 . TRBV18 CASSPRDRGEAFF TGTGCCAGCTCACCAAGGGACCGGGGTGAAGCTTTCTTT
many TRBJ2-1 TRBD1 TRBV19 CASSTGQGAVEQFF TGTGCCAGTTCGACGGGACAGGGGGCGGTTGAGCAGTTCTTC
many TRBJ1-4 TRBD1 TRBV7-2 CASSYGDRVEEKLFF TGTGCCAGCAGTTATGGGGACAGGGTAGAAGAAAAACTGTTTTTT
medium-sized TRBJ1-2 . TRBV5-1 CASSLAPGRAGQRLNYGYTF TGCGCCAGCAGCTTGGCCCCGGGGAGGGCAGGGCAAAGACTAAACTATGGCTACACCTTC
many TRBJ2-7 . TRBV27 CASSLAGRGRTSYEQYF TGTGCCAGCAGTTTAGCGGGCAGGGGTCGAACCTCTTACGAGCAGTACTTC
. TRBJ2-1 . TRBV28 CASTPPAGPGNVQFF TGTGCCAGCACTCCACCCGCAGGCCCTGGAAATGTGCAGTTCTTC
many TRBJ2-5 . TRBV7-9 CASAGGSGEETQYF TGTGCCAGCGCTGGCGGAAGTGGGGAAGAGACCCAGTACTTC
many TRBJ2-1 TRBD1 TRBV5-5 CASSIRDSSYNEQFF TGTGCCAGCAGCATCCGGGACAGCTCCTACAATGAGCAGTTCTTC
many TRBJ1-4 . TRBV3-1 CASSQEARGEKLFF TGTGCCAGCAGCCAAGAGGCCAGGGGAGAAAAACTGTTTTTT
few TRBJ2-2 . TRBV7-3 CASSLTSGELFF TGTGCCAGCAGCTTAACTTCAGGGGAGCTGTTTTTT
many TRBJ2-5 . TRBV3-1 CASTQGEGQETQYF TGTGCCAGCACTCAGGGGGAGGGACAAGAGACCCAGTACTTC
many TRBJ2-3 TRBD1 TRBV27 CASSRGRGRSTDTQYF TGTGCCAGCTCTCGGGGAAGGGGGCGTAGCACAGATACGCAGTATTTT
many TRBJ2-7 TRBD2 TRBV5-1 CASSLQTGTSGAGWEQYF TGCGCCAGCAGCTTGCAAACCGGGACTAGCGGGGCGGGCTGGGAGCAGTACTTC
many TRBJ2-5 . TRBV7-2 CASSLGGRTQYF TGTGCCAGCAGCTTAGGTGGGAGGACCCAGTACTTC
. TRBJ1-6 . TRBV9 CASSVASRLFSPLHF TGTGCCAGCAGCGTAGCTTCCAGGCTATTTTCACCCCTCCACTTT
many TRBJ1-2 . TRBV20-1 CSASEFGYTF TGCAGTGCTAGTGAGTTTGGCTACACCTTC